These 5 T cell receptor beta chains share one sample of origin, sequenced in a study of beta chain features in type 1 diabetes (dated by TCRdb to between 2018 and 2020). Libraries came from the immunoSEQ multiplex PCR assay. The High Capacity cDNA Reverse Transcription Kit was used to reverse transcribe all of the isolated RNA, meaning that expressed TCRB transcripts were what got sequenced. TCRdb stores this immuneACCESS table with in-frame sequences only. Part of the clones is absent; in the studies checked, under half of the shortfall reflects unresolved V genes, and no reason is known for the rest. Counted in this sample were 120,000 to 150,000 clones; about 51% of them appeared once. The ten largest clones add up to around 0.43% of the sample. Sequencing was performed on Tregs from blood. Interpreted using the paper, the cell subset or site label stands for: regulatory CD4+ T cells. These TCRs come from a man in his late teens or twenties in good health.

V and J are TRBV15 and TRBJ1-1; possible D gene TRBD1, 6 bases. With 0 bases removed from V and 3 bases from J, the gap between germline ends came to 14 bases. The CDR3 length is 16 residues. From germline, CDR1 is LNHNV and CDR2 YYDKDF (reference sequence). CDR3 region: CATSRDPRQVHTEAFF. CDR3 sequence (DNA): TGTGCCACCAGCAGAGATCCCCGACAGGTTCACACTGAAGCTTTCTTT.

This clone showed up just a few times. This rearrangement joins TRBV28 to TRBJ2-1, with D possibly TRBD2 on 6 matching bases. The germline V gene encodes CDR1 MDHEN and CDR2 SYDVKM. The CDR3 has 17 amino acids. Trimming removed 2 bases at V and 7 bases at J, with 21 bases between. The CDR3 is CASSLPPIRRGGNEQFF. The CDR3 region has the DNA TGTGCCAGCAGTTTACCACCGATTCGGAGGGGTGGGAATGAGCAGTTCTTC.

V usage is TRBV19 and J usage is TRBJ2-7; possibly TRBD2 for D (5 bases). Germline CDR1 LNHDA, CDR2 SQIVND (reference sequence). This CDR3 has 15 amino acids. With 1 base removed from V and 3 bases from J, the gap between germline ends came to 13 bases. CDR3 residues: CASSIVGAFDYEQYF. CDR3 coding DNA: TGTGCCAGTAGTATAGTGGGAGCGTTTGACTACGAGCAGTACTTC.

The chain employs TRBV18 and TRBJ1-6; D perhaps matches TRBD1 (5 bases). V was trimmed by 4 bases and J by 4 bases, leaving 8 bases between them. CDR1 KGHSH and CDR2 LQKENI come from the germline V gene. This CDR3 is 14 amino acids long. The CDR3 protein is CASSRQSYNSPLHF. The CDR3 DNA reads TGTGCCAGCTCACGACAGTCGTATAATTCACCCCTCCACTTT. Complete variable domain (other parts from reference TRBV18 and TRBJ1-6): NAGVMQNPRHLVRRRGQEARLRCSPMKGHSHVYWYRQLPEEGLKFMVYLQKENIIDESGMPKERFSAEFPKEGPSILRIQQVVRGDSAAYFCASSRQSYNSPLHFGNGTRLTVT.

This clone was counted only a few times. This chain connects TRBV20-1 to TRBJ1-2, with 9 bases matching TRBD1. Germline values: CDR1 DFQATT, CDR2 SNEGSKA (reference sequence). Losses at the gene ends were 5 bases for V and 8 bases for J; bases not matched to a gene: 3. The CDR3 has 11 amino acids. CDR3 amino acids: CSAGTGSGYTF. As DNA, the CDR3 is TGCAGTGCTGGGACAGGGTCCGGCTACACCTTC.